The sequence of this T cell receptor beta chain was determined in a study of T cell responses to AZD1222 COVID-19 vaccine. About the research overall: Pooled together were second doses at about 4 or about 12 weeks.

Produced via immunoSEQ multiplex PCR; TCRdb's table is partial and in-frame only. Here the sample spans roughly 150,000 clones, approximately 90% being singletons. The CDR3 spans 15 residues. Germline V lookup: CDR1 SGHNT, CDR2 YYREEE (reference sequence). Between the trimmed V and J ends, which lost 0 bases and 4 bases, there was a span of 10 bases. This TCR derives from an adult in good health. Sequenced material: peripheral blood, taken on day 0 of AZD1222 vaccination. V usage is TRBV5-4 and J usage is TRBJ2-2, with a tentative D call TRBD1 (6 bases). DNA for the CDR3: TGTGCCAGCAGCTTGGGGGGGCATAGCACCGGGGAGCTGTTTTTT. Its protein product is CASSLGGHSTGELFF.